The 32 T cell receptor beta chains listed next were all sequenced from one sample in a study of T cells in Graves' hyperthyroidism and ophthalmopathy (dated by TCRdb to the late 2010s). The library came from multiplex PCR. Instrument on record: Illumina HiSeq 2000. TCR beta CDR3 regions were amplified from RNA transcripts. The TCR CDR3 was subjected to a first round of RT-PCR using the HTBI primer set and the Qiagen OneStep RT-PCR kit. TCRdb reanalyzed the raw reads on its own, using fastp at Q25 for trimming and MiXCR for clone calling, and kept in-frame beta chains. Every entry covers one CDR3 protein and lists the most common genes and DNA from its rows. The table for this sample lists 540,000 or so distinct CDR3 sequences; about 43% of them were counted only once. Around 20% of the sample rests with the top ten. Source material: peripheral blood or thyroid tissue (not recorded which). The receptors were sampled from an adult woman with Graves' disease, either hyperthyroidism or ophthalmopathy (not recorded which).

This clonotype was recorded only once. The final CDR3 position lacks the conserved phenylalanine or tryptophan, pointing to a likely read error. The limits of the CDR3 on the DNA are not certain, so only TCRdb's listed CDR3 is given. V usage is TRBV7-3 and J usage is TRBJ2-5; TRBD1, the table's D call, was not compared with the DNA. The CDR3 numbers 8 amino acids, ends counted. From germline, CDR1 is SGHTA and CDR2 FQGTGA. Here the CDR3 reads CASRSPDR.

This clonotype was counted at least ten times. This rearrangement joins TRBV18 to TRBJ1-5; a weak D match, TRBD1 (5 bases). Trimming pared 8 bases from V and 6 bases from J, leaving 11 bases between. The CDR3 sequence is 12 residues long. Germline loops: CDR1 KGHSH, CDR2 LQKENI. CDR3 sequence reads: CASSPGGQPQHF. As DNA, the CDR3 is TGTGCCAGCAGTCCCGGGGGTCAGCCCCAGCATTTT.

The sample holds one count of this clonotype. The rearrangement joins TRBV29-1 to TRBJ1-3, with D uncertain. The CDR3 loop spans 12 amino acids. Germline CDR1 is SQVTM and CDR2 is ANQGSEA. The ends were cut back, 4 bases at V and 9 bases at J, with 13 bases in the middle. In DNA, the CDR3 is TGCAGCGTTGGTCACCCAGTGGGCACCATATATTTT. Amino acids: CSVGHPVGTIYF.

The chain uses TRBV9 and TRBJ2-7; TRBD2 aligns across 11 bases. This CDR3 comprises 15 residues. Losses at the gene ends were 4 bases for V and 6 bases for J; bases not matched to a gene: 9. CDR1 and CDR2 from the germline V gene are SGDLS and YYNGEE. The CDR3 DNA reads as TGTGCCAGCAGCCCAGGGACTAGCGGAGGGGGCGAGCAGTACTTC. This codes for CASSPGTSGGGEQYF.

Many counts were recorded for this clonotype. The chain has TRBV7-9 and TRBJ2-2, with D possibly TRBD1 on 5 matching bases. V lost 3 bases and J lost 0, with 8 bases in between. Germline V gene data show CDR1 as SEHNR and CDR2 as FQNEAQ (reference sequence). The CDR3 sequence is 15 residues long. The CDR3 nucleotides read TGTGCCAGCAGCTTCAGACAGACGAACACCGGGGAGCTGTTTTTT. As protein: CASSFRQTNTGELFF. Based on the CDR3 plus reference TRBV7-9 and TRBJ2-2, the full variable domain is DTGVSQNPRHKITKRGQNVTFRCDPISEHNRLYWYRQTLGQGPEFLTYFQNEAQLEKSRLLSDRFSAERPKGSFSTLEIQRTEQGDSAMYLCASSFRQTNTGELFFGEGSRLTVL.

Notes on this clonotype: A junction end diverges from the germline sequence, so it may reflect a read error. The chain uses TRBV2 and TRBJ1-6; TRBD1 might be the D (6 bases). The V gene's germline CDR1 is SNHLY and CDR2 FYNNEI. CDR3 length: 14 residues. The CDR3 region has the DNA TGTGCCAGCAGAGAAGACACAGGGACTTCACCCCTCCACTTT. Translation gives CASREDTGTSPLHF.

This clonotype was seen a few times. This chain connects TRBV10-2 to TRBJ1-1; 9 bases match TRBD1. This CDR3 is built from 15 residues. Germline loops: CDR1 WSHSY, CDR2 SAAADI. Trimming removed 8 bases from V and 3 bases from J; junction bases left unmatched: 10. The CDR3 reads CASSLPGQGHTEAFF. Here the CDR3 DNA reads TGCGCCAGCTCCCTCCCTGGACAGGGGCACACTGAAGCTTTCTTT.

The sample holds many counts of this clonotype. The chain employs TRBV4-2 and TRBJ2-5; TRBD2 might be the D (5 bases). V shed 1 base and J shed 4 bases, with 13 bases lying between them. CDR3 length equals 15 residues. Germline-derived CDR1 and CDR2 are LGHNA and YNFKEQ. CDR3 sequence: CASSQVSLRGETQYF. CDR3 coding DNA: TGTGCCAGCAGCCAAGTTTCTCTTCGGGGAGAGACCCAGTACTTC.

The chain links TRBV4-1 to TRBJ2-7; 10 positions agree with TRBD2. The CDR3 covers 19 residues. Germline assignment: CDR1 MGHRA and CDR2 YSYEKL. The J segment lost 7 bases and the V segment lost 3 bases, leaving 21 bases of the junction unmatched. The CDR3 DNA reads TGCGCCAGCAGCCACCCAGACTTAGGACTACTAGCGGGACCCCAAGAGCAGTACTTC. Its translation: CASSHPDLGLLAGPQEQYF.

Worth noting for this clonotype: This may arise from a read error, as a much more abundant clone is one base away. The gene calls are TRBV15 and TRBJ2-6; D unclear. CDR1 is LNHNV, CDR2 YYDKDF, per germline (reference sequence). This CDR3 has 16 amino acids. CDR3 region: CATIRDLGSGANVLTF. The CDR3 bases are TGTGCCACCATCAGAGATCTGGGCTCTGGGGCCAACGTCCTGACTTTC.

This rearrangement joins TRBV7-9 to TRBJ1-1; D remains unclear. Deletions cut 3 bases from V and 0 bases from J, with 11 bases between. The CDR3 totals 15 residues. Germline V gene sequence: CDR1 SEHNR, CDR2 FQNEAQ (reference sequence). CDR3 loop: CASSLTTYMNTEAFF. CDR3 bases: TGTGCCAGCAGCTTGACCACGTATATGAACACTGAAGCTTTCTTT.

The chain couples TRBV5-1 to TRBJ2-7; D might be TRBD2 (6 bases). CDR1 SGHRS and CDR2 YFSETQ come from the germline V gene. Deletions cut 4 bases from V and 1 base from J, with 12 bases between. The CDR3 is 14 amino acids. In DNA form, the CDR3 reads TGCGCCAGCAGCACCGGTAGCGGATCCTACGAGCAGTACTTC. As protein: CASSTGSGSYEQYF.

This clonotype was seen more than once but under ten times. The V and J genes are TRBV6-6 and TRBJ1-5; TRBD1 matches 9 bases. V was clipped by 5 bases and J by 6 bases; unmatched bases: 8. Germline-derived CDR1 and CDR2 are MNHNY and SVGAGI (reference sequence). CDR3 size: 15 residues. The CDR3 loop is CASSETGGAGQPQHF. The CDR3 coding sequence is TGTGCCAGCAGTGAAACAGGGGGCGCGGGTCAGCCCCAGCATTTT.

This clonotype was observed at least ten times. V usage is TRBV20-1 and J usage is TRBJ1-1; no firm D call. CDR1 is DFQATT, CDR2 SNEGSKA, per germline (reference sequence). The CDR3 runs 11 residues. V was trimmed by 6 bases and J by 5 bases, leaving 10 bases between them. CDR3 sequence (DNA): TGCAGTGCCCCCGGTAGAACTGAAGCTTTCTTT. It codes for CSAPGRTEAFF.

The CDR3 is CASSQDESVKLFF. In DNA form, the CDR3 reads TGTGCCAGCAGCCAAGACGAAAGTGTAAAACTGTTTTTT. This rearrangement joins TRBV14 to TRBJ1-4; no clear D. V dropped 0 bases and J dropped 10 bases, with 9 bases sitting between them. The V gene's germline CDR1 is SGHDN and CDR2 FVKESK. This CDR3 spans 13 amino acids. Using reference TRBV14 and TRBJ1-4 for the parts outside the CDR3, the full variable domain is EAGVTQFPSHSVIEKGQTVTLRCDPISGHDNLYWYRRVMGKEIKFLLHFVKESKQDESGMPNNRFLAERTGGTYSTLKVQPAELEDSGVYFCASSQDESVKLFFGSGTQLSVL.

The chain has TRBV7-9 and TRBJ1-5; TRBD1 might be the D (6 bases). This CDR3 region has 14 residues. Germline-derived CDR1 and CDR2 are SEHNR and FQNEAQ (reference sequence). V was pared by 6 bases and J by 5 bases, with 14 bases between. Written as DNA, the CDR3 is TGTGCCAGCAGGAAGGCAGGGGCGGATCAGCCCCAGCATTTT. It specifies CASRKAGADQPQHF.

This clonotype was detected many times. The CDR3 DNA reads TGTGCCAGCGGACAGGGCGATTTCTTTGGCTACACCTTC. It specifies CASGQGDFFGYTF. The V gene is TRBV28, the J gene TRBJ1-2; TRBD1 agrees at 8 bases. This CDR3 is built from 13 residues. Germline loops: CDR1 MDHEN, CDR2 SYDVKM. Trimming at V came to 8 bases and at J to 7 bases, leaving 9 bases not matched to a gene.

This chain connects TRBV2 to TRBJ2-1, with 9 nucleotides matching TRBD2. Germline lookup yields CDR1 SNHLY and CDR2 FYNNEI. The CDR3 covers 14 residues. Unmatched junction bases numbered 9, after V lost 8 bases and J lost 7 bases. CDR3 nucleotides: TGTGCCAGCTGGCGGGAGGGCCGTGGTAATGAGCAGTTCTTC. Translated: CASWREGRGNEQFF. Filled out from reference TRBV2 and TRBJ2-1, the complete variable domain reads EPEVTQTPSHQVTQMGQEVILRCVPISNHLYFYWYRQILGQKVEFLVSFYNNEISEKSEIFDDQFSVERPDGSNFTLKIRSTKLEDSAMYFCASWREGRGNEQFFGPGTRLTVL.

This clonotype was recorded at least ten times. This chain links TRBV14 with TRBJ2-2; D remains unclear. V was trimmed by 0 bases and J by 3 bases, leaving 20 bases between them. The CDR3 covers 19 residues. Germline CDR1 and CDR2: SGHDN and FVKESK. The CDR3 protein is CASSQDRVRSGVDTGELFF. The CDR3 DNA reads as TGTGCCAGCAGCCAAGATCGGGTCCGATCGGGCGTGGACACCGGGGAGCTGTTTTTT.

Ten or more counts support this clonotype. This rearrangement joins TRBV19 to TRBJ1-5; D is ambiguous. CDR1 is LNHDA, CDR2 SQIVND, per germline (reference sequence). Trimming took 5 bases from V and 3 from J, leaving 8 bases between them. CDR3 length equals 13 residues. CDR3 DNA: TGTGCCAGTAGTTACCAGAACAATCAGCCCCAGCATTTT. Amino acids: CASSYQNNQPQHF.

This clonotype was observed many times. As DNA, the CDR3 is TGTGCCAGCAGCTTAGCTCGCGGGATAAAAAGCAATCAGCCCCAGCATTTT. This sequence encodes CASSLARGIKSNQPQHF. This chain connects TRBV7-8 to TRBJ1-5; D gene ambiguous. The germline gives CDR1 SGHVS, CDR2 FQNEAQ. The CDR3 contains 17 residues. V lost 0 bases to trimming and J lost 1 base, with 13 bases between them. The full variable domain, with the rest looked up from reference TRBV7-8 and TRBJ1-5, is GAGVSQSPRYKVAKRGQDVALRCDPISGHVSLFWYQQALGQGPEFLTYFQNEAQLDKSGLPSDRFFAERPEGSVSTLKIQRTQQEDSAVYLCASSLARGIKSNQPQHFGDGTRLSIL.

The CDR3 loop is CASSNGANQPQHF. CDR3 DNA: TGTGCCAGTAGTAACGGCGCCAATCAGCCCCAGCATTTT. The chain recombines TRBV19 with TRBJ1-5, with no clear D. The germline V and J ends were trimmed by 4 bases and 3 bases, with 7 bases remaining between them. CDR3 length: 13 residues. The germline V gene encodes CDR1 LNHDA and CDR2 SQIVND (reference sequence).

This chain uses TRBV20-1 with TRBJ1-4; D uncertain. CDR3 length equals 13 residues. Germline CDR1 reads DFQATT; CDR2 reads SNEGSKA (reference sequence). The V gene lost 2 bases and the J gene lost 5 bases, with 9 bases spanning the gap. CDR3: CSARSSQNEKLFF. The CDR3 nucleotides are TGCAGTGCTAGATCCAGCCAAAATGAAAAACTGTTTTTT.

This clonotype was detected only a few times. Here the CDR3 DNA reads TGTGCCACCAGTGACCGCAATGGGGCCAACGTCCTGACTTTC. This encodes CATSDRNGANVLTF. The chain uses TRBV24-1 and TRBJ2-6; D is unresolved. Trimming removed 4 bases at V and 3 bases at J, with 6 bases between. Germline CDR1 and CDR2: KGHDR and SFDVKD. There are 14 residues in the CDR3.

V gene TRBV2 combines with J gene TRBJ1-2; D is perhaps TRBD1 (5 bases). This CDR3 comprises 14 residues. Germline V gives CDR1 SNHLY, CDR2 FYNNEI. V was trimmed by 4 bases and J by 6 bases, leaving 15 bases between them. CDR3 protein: CASSGEGVTHGYTF. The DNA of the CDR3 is TGTGCCAGCAGTGGGGAAGGGGTTACCCATGGCTACACCTTC.

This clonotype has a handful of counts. CDR3 DNA: TGTGCCAGCAGCCCAGGGGGCTTTGGTACTGGTCAGCCCCAGCATTTT. It specifies CASSPGGFGTGQPQHF. This rearrangement joins TRBV7-9 to TRBJ1-5; 8 nucleotides match TRBD1. V was clipped by 5 bases and J by 6 bases; unmatched bases: 12. This CDR3 contains 16 residues. CDR1 is SEHNR, CDR2 FQNEAQ, per germline (reference sequence).

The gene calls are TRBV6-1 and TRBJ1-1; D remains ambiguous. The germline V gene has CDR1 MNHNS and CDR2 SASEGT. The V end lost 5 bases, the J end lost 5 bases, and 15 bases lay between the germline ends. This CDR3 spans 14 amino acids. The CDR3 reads CASSSAGGRTEAFF. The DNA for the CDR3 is TGTGCCAGCAGTAGCGCAGGTGGTCGGACTGAAGCTTTCTTT.

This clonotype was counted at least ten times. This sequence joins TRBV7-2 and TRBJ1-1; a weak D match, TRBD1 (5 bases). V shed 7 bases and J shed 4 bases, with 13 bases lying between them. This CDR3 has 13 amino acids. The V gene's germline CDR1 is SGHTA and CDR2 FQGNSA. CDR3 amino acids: CASNWGRGTEAFF. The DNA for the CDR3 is TGTGCCAGCAACTGGGGGAGGGGCACTGAAGCTTTCTTT.

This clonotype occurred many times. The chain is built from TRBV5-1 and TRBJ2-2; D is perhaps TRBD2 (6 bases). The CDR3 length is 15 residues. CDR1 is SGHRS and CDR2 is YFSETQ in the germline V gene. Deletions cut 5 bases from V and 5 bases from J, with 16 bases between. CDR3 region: CASSIRELRTGELFF. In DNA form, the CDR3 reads TGCGCCAGCAGTATTCGGGAGCTGAGAACCGGGGAGCTGTTTTTT.

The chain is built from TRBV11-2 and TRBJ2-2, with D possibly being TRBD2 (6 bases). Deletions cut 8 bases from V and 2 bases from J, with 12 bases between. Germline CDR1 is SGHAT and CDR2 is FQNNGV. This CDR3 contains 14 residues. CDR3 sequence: CASGGLLNTGELFF. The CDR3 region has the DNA TGTGCCAGCGGGGGACTTTTAAACACCGGGGAGCTGTTTTTT.

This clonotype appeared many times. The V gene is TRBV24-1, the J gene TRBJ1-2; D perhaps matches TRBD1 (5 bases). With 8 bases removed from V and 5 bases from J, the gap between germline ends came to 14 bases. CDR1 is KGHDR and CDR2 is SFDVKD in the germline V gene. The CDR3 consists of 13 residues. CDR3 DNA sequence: TGTGCCACCACCCCGGGACGGAATTATGGCTACACCTTC. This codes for CATTPGRNYGYTF.

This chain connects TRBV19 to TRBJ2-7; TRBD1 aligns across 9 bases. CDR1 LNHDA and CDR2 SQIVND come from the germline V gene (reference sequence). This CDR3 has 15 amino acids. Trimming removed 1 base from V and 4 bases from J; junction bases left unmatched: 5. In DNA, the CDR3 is TGTGCCAGTAGTATAGCCGGGACAGGGTTGTACGAGCAGTACTTC. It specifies CASSIAGTGLYEQYF.